The T cell receptor beta chain described here comes from a study of T cells after yellow fever vaccination (dated by TCRdb to between 2018 and 2021). Regarding the study in general: The SMART-Seq v4 Ultra Low Input RNA kit was used to prepare libraries from fractions with low cell numbers. To track T-cell clones before and after primary and booster YFV17D yellow fever vaccination, bulk TCR alpha and beta repertoires were sequenced longitudinally. Two healthy male donors, one aged 18 to 30 and one aged 30 to 40 years, were included in the cohort. Blood was collected at multiple timepoints before and after primary and secondary immunization, and bulk PBMC replicates and cell subsets were isolated. The study at large found these results: A small share of clonotypes was detected in both CD4 and CD8 compartments, with the overlap likely arising from convergent recombination. The secondary T-cell response was weaker than the primary response but faster, peaking on day 5 instead of day 15. Computational filtering was required because FACS-sorted repertoires could contain abundant contaminating clonotypes from the bulk population. Most clones expanded after primary vaccination (almost 97% of CD4 and roughly 88% of CD8) were re-detected after the booster, suggesting that broad memory maintenance occurred. Because the study included only a couple of donors, the extent to which the findings can be generalized is limited.

The sample's treatment or condition label, in plain terms: live attenuated yellow fever vaccine strain. PBMCs were isolated from peripheral blood using a standard Ficoll-Paque protocol. Dynabeads CD4 and CD8 positive selection kits were used to isolate the CD4 and CD8 T-cell fractions. TriZol was used to extract RNA from bulk PBMCs, CD4 and CD8 fractions, and dextramer-positive and dextramer-negative fractions. The reads were generated on an Illumina NovaSeq 6000. Synthesis of TCR cDNA relied on 5'RACE template switching, a step that introduced a universal primer site along with unique molecular identifiers. Priming of cDNA synthesis was performed from both the TCR alpha and TCR beta constant segments. Two PCR steps were used to amplify libraries, with sample barcodes and sequencing adapters being added in the second step. Sequencing of libraries was performed on Illumina HiSeq 2500 (2x100 bp) or NovaSeq (2x150 bp). As for the original processing: Reads were demultiplexed and collapsed into UMI consensus sequences with MIGEC, and V(D)J alignment was performed with MiXCR. Vaccine-responding clonotypes were defined with edgeR using replicate PBMC samples, requiring FDR below 0.01 and a log2 fold change above 5 up to day 15. Bulk clonotypes were assigned CD4 or CD8 identity according to which sequenced CD4 or CD8 repertoire held them at higher abundance. The raw public data were reprocessed by TCRdb itself: fastp quality trimming at Q25, MiXCR clonotype calling, in-frame beta chains only. Each entry merges the rows of one CDR3 protein and shows their most common DNA and genes. The V and J calls were determined by TCRdb, not by the authors. Recorded for this sample are a few hundred thousand distinct CDR3 sequences; about 5% of them occurred a single time. Roughly 3.3% of the sample goes to the ten largest clones.

Looking up the germline V gene yields CDR1 MDHEN and CDR2 SYDVKM. From its cysteine to its phenylalanine, the CDR3 spans 11 amino acids. Here the CDR3 DNA is all that survives: 33 bases in frame from base 1. V lost 8 bases and J lost 1 base; the stretch between them is 5 bases long. As regards this clonotype: Its antigen is currently not known. It has no much larger one-base neighbor in the sample; base qualities were not kept.

This specimen consisted of CD4+ T cells sorted from PBMCs, obtained on the day of the yellow fever booster vaccination. This TCR derives from a man between 18 and 35 years old who received the YFV17D yellow fever vaccine. Here the chain combines TRBV28 and TRBJ1-2, with no confident D gene call. The CDR3 protein: CASGDNYGYTF. The DNA sequence reads TGTGCCAGCGGGGATAACTATGGCTACACCTTC.